The rows below give T cell receptor beta chains drawn from one sample of a study of shared clonotypes between healthy human individuals. Measured with immunoSEQ multiplex PCR; TCRdb has only the in-frame clones, and not every one. The sample includes some 2.3 million clones, 85% to 95% seen only once; the top ten take 0.35% to 0.45%. What was sequenced was naive CD4+ T cells from PBMCs. The receptor source for this set is a man younger than 35 in good health. Some clones in this sample may be carry-over from other donors' samples. CDR3s include the opening cysteine and the closing phenylalanine or tryptophan. D genes are given only for firm matches.

v_call	j_call	d_call	cdr3_aa
TRBV6-9	TRBJ1-3	-	CASSRKAVNTGNTIYF
TRBV10-2	TRBJ2-5	TRBD2	CASSESQGLAPYQETQYF
TRBV6-1	TRBJ2-4	-	CASSEVPGSGRHTQLAKNIQYF
TRBV5-1	TRBJ1-2	-	CASSIGLVYGYTF
TRBV2	TRBJ2-2	-	CASSVQSNTGELFF
TRBV5-1	TRBJ1-1	TRBD1	CASSVGQEAFF
TRBV5-4	TRBJ2-1	-	CASSLGVLGDYNEQFF
TRBV2	TRBJ2-2	-	CASSVGANTGELFF
TRBV9	TRBJ2-2	TRBD1	CASSVTGASGELFF
TRBV5-4	TRBJ2-5	TRBD2	CASSPTSGSEETQYF
TRBV5-4	TRBJ1-5	TRBD1	CASSFVPDRGRQPQHF
TRBV6-6	TRBJ2-1	-	CASSTDTGAPYNEQFF
TRBV28	TRBJ2-7	-	CASSPYGRGGLYEQYF
TRBV28	TRBJ2-7	TRBD2	CASSFPIRRGSGRRYEQYF
TRBV2	TRBJ2-5	-	CASSARRGGETQYF
TRBV28	TRBJ1-5	TRBD1	CASSLRDRERPNQPQHF
TRBV28	TRBJ2-7	TRBD2	CASRPSAGDSHEQYF
TRBV15	TRBJ2-1	-	CATSRGAYGAVAYNEQFF
TRBV6-5	TRBJ2-7	-	CASSFSGSYEQYF
TRBV7-8	TRBJ1-4	-	CASSLGVREKLFF
TRBV28	TRBJ1-1	TRBD1	CASRWQGAVNTEAFF
TRBV9	TRBJ2-3	-	CASSVVGDGTDTQYF
TRBV9	TRBJ1-4	TRBD1	CASSVGQGGATNEKLFF
TRBV28	TRBJ2-7	TRBD1	CASLDRDRGHEQYF
TRBV7-2	TRBJ1-2	TRBD1	CASSLGDRAGTF
TRBV9	TRBJ2-6	-	CASSVRDIPSGANVLTF
TRBV2	TRBJ2-2	TRBD2	CASRTSGPNTGELFF
TRBV5-4	TRBJ1-2	TRBD1	CASSLGQGTGLFYGYTF
TRBV7-9	TRBJ2-5	-	CASSLVQGETQYF
TRBV28	TRBJ1-4	TRBD1	CASSRQGATNEKLFF
TRBV5-1	TRBJ1-3	-	CASSLTTVGAGNTIYF
TRBV5-1	TRBJ2-7	-	CASSFGAATYEQYF